This T cell receptor beta chain was profiled in a study of T-cell memory formation after mild COVID-19. The wider study: Largely, the TCR clusters proved donor specific.

Study-level findings and limits: Day 15 to 85 contracting clones showed balanced CD4/CD8; day 15 to 37 expanders favored CD4+.

TCRdb reprocessed the 5' RACE reads via MiXCR and lists one record per CDR3 protein. The data hold about 320,000 distinct CDR3 sequences, with approximately 15% observed a single time. This CDR3 has 15 residues. V was clipped by 0 bases and J by 0 bases, with 8 bases between them. In germline, CDR1 is SGHRS, CDR2 YFSETQ. This clonotype showed up many times. The target antigen is unknown. The chain links TRBV5-1 to TRBJ2-3; D tentatively reads TRBD1 or TRBD2 (5 bases each). The sample comprised PBMCs or a T cell subset sorted from them (not recorded which). This sequence was found in a man aged 18 to 35 who had mild COVID-19 (a few samples of this study predate the infection). Cell type and time point are not known. The CDR3 DNA reads TGCGCCAGCAGCTTGGAGTGGGGGAGCACAGATACGCAGTATTTT. The encoded protein is CASSLEWGSTDTQYF.